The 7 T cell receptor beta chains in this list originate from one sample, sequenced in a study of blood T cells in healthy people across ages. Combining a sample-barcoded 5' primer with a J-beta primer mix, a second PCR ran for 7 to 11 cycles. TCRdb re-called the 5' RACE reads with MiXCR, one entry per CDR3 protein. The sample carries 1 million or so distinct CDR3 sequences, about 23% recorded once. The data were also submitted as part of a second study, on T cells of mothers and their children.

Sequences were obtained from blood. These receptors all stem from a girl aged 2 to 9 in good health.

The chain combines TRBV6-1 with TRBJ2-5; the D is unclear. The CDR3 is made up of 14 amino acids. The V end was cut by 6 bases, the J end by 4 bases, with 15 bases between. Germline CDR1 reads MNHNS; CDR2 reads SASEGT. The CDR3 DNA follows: TGTGCCAGCAGGCTCGACCCGAGTACAGAGACCCAGTACTTC. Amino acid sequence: CASRLDPSTETQYF.

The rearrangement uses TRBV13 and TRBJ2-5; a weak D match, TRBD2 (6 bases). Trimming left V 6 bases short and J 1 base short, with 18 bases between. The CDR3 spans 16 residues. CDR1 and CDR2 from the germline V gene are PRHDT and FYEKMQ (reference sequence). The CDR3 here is CASSDVSDGGQETQYF. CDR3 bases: TGTGCCAGCAGTGACGTTTCCGACGGGGGCCAAGAGACCCAGTACTTC.

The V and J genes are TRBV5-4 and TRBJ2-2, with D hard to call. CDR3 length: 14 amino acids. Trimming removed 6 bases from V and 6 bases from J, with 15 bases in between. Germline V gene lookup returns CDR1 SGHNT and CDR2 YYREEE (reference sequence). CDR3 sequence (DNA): TGTGCCAGCAACGAACTCGGAATCCCCGGGGAGCTGTTTTTT. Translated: CASNELGIPGELFF.

CDR3 loop: CASSVHSTEQFF. The CDR3 nucleotides are TGTGCCAGCAGTGTACACAGCACTGAGCAGTTCTTC. The rearrangement joins TRBV12-3 or TRBV12-4 to TRBJ2-7; D not resolved. TRBJ2-1 explains the end of the DNA better; the J call may be wrong. This CDR3 is 12 amino acids long.

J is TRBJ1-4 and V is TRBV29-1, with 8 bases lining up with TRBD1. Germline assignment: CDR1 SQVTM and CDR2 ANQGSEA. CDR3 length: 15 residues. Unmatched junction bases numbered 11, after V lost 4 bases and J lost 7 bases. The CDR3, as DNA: TGCAGCGTTGTTGTGACAGGGGAGTTAGGTGAAAAACTGTTTTTT. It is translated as CSVVVTGELGEKLFF.

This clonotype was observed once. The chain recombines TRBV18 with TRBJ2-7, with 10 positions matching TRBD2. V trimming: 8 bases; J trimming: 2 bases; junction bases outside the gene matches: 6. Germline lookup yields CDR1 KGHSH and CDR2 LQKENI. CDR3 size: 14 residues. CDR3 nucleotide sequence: TGTGCCAGCCCGACTAGCGGGCAGACCTACGAGCAGTACTTC. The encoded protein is CASPTSGQTYEQYF.

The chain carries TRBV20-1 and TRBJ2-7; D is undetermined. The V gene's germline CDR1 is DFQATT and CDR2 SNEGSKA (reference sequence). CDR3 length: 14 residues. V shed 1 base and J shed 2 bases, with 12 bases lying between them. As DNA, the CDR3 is TGCAGTGCTAGAGGCCTCCGAAGGGCCTACGAGCAGTACTTC. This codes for CSARGLRRAYEQYF.